Below, 18 T cell receptor beta chains from the same sample are listed, as sequenced in a study of blood T cell repertoires in COVID-19. The protocol was immunoSEQ multiplex PCR, while the TCRdb copy is restricted to in-frame clones and leaves out a portion. The sample has roughly 190,000 clones, around 87% seen once. The sequenced material came from peripheral blood. Receptor source: an elderly woman in a cohort sampled during active or convalescent COVID-19.

The chain combines TRBV28 with TRBJ2-7, with 7 bases lining up with TRBD1. There are 13 residues in the CDR3. The germline V gene has CDR1 MDHEN and CDR2 SYDVKM. V gave up 8 bases and J gave up 0 bases; unmatched junction bases: 4. CDR3 in amino acids: CASRTGHSYEQYF. CDR3 DNA: TGTGCCAGCCGGACAGGTCACTCCTACGAGCAGTACTTC.

This clone showed up just once. The V and J genes are TRBV5-6 and TRBJ2-1, with TRBD1 identical over 9 bases. V lost 5 bases to trimming and J lost 3 bases; unmatched junction nucleotides: 12. Germline-derived CDR1 and CDR2 are SGHDT and YYEEEE. The CDR3 is 17 residues long. CDR3 nucleotide sequence: TGTGCCAGCAGTCAAGTTTCGGACAGGGGAATCTACAATGAGCAGTTCTTC. As protein: CASSQVSDRGIYNEQFF.

CDR3 nucleotide sequence: TGTGCCACGGTTACAGGGGGTTTGTTTGCTTTCTTT. Its translation is CATVTGGLFAFF. The rearrangement links TRBV6-5 to TRBJ1-1, with 8 bases lining up with TRBD1. This CDR3 comprises 12 residues. Trimming cost V 10 bases and J 11 bases; bases outside gene matches: 12. Germline-derived CDR1 and CDR2 are MNHEY and SVGAGI.

The V and J genes are TRBV4-3 and TRBJ2-1; the D is unclear. CDR1 LGHNA and CDR2 YSLEER come from the germline V gene. The CDR3 consists of 15 residues. Trimming removed 0 bases from V and 7 bases from J, with 13 bases in between. The CDR3 region is CASSQDFWYRNEQFF. CDR3 DNA sequence: TGCGCCAGCAGCCAAGATTTTTGGTACCGGAATGAGCAGTTCTTC.

The chain combines TRBV6-6 with TRBJ1-1; TRBD1 matches at 7 bases. Germline V gene data show CDR1 as MNHNY and CDR2 as SVGAGI (reference sequence). The length of the CDR3 is 16 residues. J lost 1 base, V lost 0 bases, and 5 bases had no gene match. CDR3 nucleotides: TGTGCCAGCAGTTACTCGCCGGGACAGAAGAACACTGAAGCTTTCTTT. Encoded protein: CASSYSPGQKNTEAFF.

This clone was detected only once. The V gene is TRBV7-6, the J gene TRBJ2-7, with 9 bases fitting TRBD1. The CDR3 covers 15 residues. The V and J ends lost 3 bases and 3 bases, in that order; junction bases with no gene match: 6. Germline loops: CDR1 SGHVS, CDR2 FNYEAQ. For the CDR3, the DNA is TGTGCCAGCAGCTTCCGGACAGGGGAAGTCTACGAGCAGTACTTC. Translated: CASSFRTGEVYEQYF. Complete variable domain (other parts from reference TRBV7-6 and TRBJ2-7): GAGVSQSPRYKVTKRGQDVALRCDPISGHVSLYWYRQALGQGPEFLTYFNYEAQQDKSGLPNDRFSAERPEGSISTLTIQRTEQRDSAMYRCASSFRTGEVYEQYFGPGTRLTVT.

V gene TRBV10-3 combines with J gene TRBJ2-3; 12 nucleotides agree with TRBD2. V was clipped by 6 bases and J by 4 bases; unmatched bases: 20. The CDR3 runs to 20 residues. CDR1 and CDR2 from the germline V gene are ENHRY and SYGVKD. Here the CDR3 DNA reads TGTGCCATCAGGGACCCGGACAGGGAAAGACTAGCGGGAGTCCCAGATACGCAGTATTTT. Protein product: CAIRDPDRERLAGVPDTQYF.

This sequence joins TRBV3-1 (or the pseudogene TRBV3-2) and TRBJ2-7; TRBD1 matches at 10 bases. Germline assignment: CDR1 LGHDT and CDR2 YNNKEL (reference sequence). The CDR3 is 15 amino acids. The J segment lost 3 bases and the V segment lost 4 bases, leaving 6 bases of the junction unmatched. CDR3 loop: CASSPRTGGVYEQYF. For the CDR3, the DNA is TGTGCCAGCAGCCCTAGGACAGGGGGAGTCTACGAGCAGTACTTC.

The rearrangement joins TRBV28 to TRBJ1-2; D remains ambiguous. CDR1 is MDHEN, CDR2 SYDVKM, per germline. V lost 2 bases and J 8 bases, leaving 9 bases between the germline ends. The CDR3 is made up of 12 amino acids. The CDR3 is CASSLQAGGYTF. The CDR3, as DNA: TGTGCCAGCAGTTTACAGGCGGGCGGCTACACCTTC.

The V call is TRBV18, the J call TRBJ1-3; D is unclear. Germline V lookup: CDR1 KGHSH, CDR2 LQKENI. Trimming took off 3 bases at V and 1 base at J, with 7 bases between the two ends. The CDR3 runs 14 residues. The CDR3 loop is CASSPAGSGNTIYF. In nucleotides, the CDR3 is TGTGCCAGCTCACCGGCAGGTTCTGGAAACACCATATATTTT.

V is TRBV9 and J is TRBJ2-3, with 8 bases lining up with TRBD2. Trimming removed 0 bases from V and 5 bases from J; junction bases left unmatched: 8. The CDR3 covers 16 residues. Germline values: CDR1 SGDLS, CDR2 YYNGEE. CDR3 DNA sequence: TGTGCCAGCAGCGTAGGGCCGGGAGGGCCCCAAGATACGCAGTATTTT. It specifies CASSVGPGGPQDTQYF.

This CDR3 is CASSSGTSGFTDTQYF. The DNA of the CDR3 is TGTGCCAGCAGCTCGGGGACTAGCGGATTTACAGATACGCAGTATTTT. This chain joins TRBV5-4 and TRBJ2-3; TRBD2 matches at 11 bases. CDR1 and CDR2 from the germline V gene are SGHNT and YYREEE (reference sequence). The trim removed 3 bases at V and 3 bases at J, leaving 6 bases unmatched. This CDR3 has 16 residues. Full variable domain (outside the CDR3, taken from reference TRBV5-4 and TRBJ2-3): ETGVTQSPTHLIKTRGQQVTLRCSSQSGHNTVSWYQQALGQGPQFIFQYYREEENGRGNFPPRFSGLQFPNYSSELNVNALELDDSALYLCASSSGTSGFTDTQYFGPGTRLTVL.

The count of this clone is one. The J gene is TRBJ1-1, the V gene TRBV5-1; 8 bases are a match to TRBD1. The CDR3 sequence is 16 residues long. Germline CDR1 reads SGHRS; CDR2 reads YFSETQ. The junction had 11 bases not matched to a gene; V was cut back by 0 bases and J by 7 bases. CDR3 nucleotides: TGCGCCAGCAGCTTGGTCGGCGTAGGGACAGGAGATGAAGCTTTCTTT. Protein: CASSLVGVGTGDEAFF. Full variable domain (remainder filled in from reference TRBV5-1 and TRBJ1-1): KAGVTQTPRYLIKTRGQQVTLSCSPISGHRSVSWYQQTPGQGLQFLFEYFSETQRNKGNFPGRFSGRQFSNSRSEMNVSTLELGDSALYLCASSLVGVGTGDEAFFGQGTRLTVV.

The chain employs TRBV7-9 and TRBJ1-4, with 7 bases lining up with TRBD1. This CDR3 region has 16 residues. Germline V lookup: CDR1 SEHNR, CDR2 FQNEAQ (reference sequence). V shed 3 bases and J 9 bases; nucleotides not matched to a gene: 13. Here the CDR3 DNA reads TGTGCCAGCAGCTTGGGCGAAGGGGGCGTAGTGAAAAAACTGTTTTTT. Its translation is CASSLGEGGVVKKLFF.

The gene calls are TRBV6-5 and TRBJ1-1, with 11 positions matching TRBD1. In germline, CDR1 is MNHEY, CDR2 SVGAGI. CDR3 length equals 14 residues. J lost 2 bases, V lost 5 bases, and 1 base had no gene match. The CDR3 sequence is CASSRTGGNTEAFF. In DNA, the CDR3 is TGTGCCAGCAGTCGGACAGGGGGCAACACTGAAGCTTTCTTT.

The gene calls are TRBV28 and TRBJ1-4, with TRBD1 identical over 8 bases. The CDR3 is made up of 14 amino acids. Losses at the gene ends were 5 bases for V and 7 bases for J; bases not matched to a gene: 6. Germline V lookup: CDR1 MDHEN, CDR2 SYDVKM. The CDR3 reads CASSQDRGGEKLFF. Here the CDR3 DNA reads TGTGCCAGCAGTCAAGACAGGGGAGGTGAAAAACTGTTTTTT. The complete variable domain, with remaining parts taken from reference TRBV28 and TRBJ1-4, reads DVKVTQSSRYLVKRTGEKVFLECVQDMDHENMFWYRQDPGLGLRLIYFSYDVKMKEKGDIPEGYSVSREKKERFSLILESASTNQTSMYLCASSQDRGGEKLFFGSGTQLSVL.

The chain carries TRBV18 and TRBJ2-2, with D perhaps matching TRBD2 (5 bases). This CDR3 is 12 amino acids long. The V end was cut by 4 bases, the J end by 7 bases, with 7 bases between. Germline V gene data show CDR1 as KGHSH and CDR2 as LQKENI. In DNA, the CDR3 is TGTGCCAGCTCACAAAGCGGCGGGGAGCTGTTTTTT. Translation: CASSQSGGELFF.

The rearrangement links TRBV11-3 to TRBJ2-3, with TRBD2 as a possible D gene (5 bases). V dropped 5 bases and J dropped 4 bases, with 13 bases sitting between them. Germline V gene lookup returns CDR1 SGHNT and CDR2 YENEEA. The CDR3 extends over 14 amino acids. The CDR3 DNA sequence: TGTGCCAGCAGCGCCCCGGGGAAGGCAGATACGCAGTATTTT. Amino acid sequence: CASSAPGKADTQYF.